This T cell receptor beta chain came from a study of cytomegalovirus exposure and HLA in healthy donors. Points from the study as a whole: A likely sequencing artifact accounted for one observed cluster of highly shared sequence variants. DRB1 showed the most TCR associations and HLA-C the fewest in a later analysis, as rates varied by HLA locus. In a later analysis, at a false discovery rate of 0.05, 15,000 to 20,000 TCR beta sequences were associated with HLA alleles.

PCR was performed using 60 Vbeta and 13 Jbeta primers. The authors' processing: Unique TCR beta chains numbered around 80 million in a later analysis, with around 10 million shared. Profiling relied on immunoSEQ multiplex PCR, and the TCRdb table lists in-frame clones only, not all of them. That table gives V, J and clone size, and the DNA gave D and trimming. Of some 130,000 clones in the sample, about 82% were seen once. With regard to this clone: Its cognate antigen is unknown.

The V and J ends lost 2 bases and 5 bases respectively, with 10 bases between them. This CDR3 spans 13 amino acids. The germline V gene encodes CDR1 MNHNY and CDR2 SVGAGI (reference sequence). This chain uses TRBV6-6 with TRBJ2-7; D is undetermined. This sequence originates from a boy between 5 and 17 years old in good health and CMV-seronegative. Specimen: PBMCs. For the CDR3, the DNA is TGTGCCAGCAGTTACCGCGAGGAAAACGAGCAGTACTTC. As protein: CASSYREENEQYF.